Shown below are 17 T cell receptor beta chains from a single sample sequenced in a study of cytomegalovirus exposure and HLA in healthy donors (dated by TCRdb to about 2017). Library preparation was by the immunoSEQ multiplex PCR assay. For the multiplex PCR, a mixture combining 60 forward primers for TCR Vbeta segments and 13 reverse primers for TCR Jbeta segments was used. TCRdb re-hosts the immuneACCESS table, in-frame sequences only. Its copies lack some clones; in the studies checked, an unresolved V gene accounts for under half of them, and the cause for the rest is not known. The sample has roughly 110,000 clones on record. The leading ten clones occupy around 7% of the sample. The sequenced sample consisted of PBMCs. The receptors come from a man aged 40-49 years in good health and CMV-seropositive.

CDR3 bases: TGTGCCAGCACTCCCCAGGGATCCTACGAGCAGTACTTC. Its protein product is CASTPQGSYEQYF. The chain joins TRBV25-1 to TRBJ2-7; tentatively, D is TRBD1 (5 bases). Germline-derived CDR1 and CDR2 are MGHDK and SYGVNS. CDR3 length: 13 amino acids. V was cut by 7 bases and J by 1 base, with 11 bases left in between.

The chain recombines TRBV2 with TRBJ2-2, with D perhaps matching TRBD2 (5 bases). This CDR3 contains 13 residues. Germline V gene data show CDR1 as SNHLY and CDR2 as FYNNEI. Trimming took off 6 bases at V and 7 bases at J, with 12 bases between the two ends. The CDR3 region is CASSPRGNGELFF. In nucleotides, the CDR3 is TGTGCCAGCAGCCCCAGAGGGAACGGGGAGCTGTTTTTT.

This chain uses TRBV2 with TRBJ2-5; no firm D call. The CDR3 has 12 residues. The germline V gene has CDR1 SNHLY and CDR2 FYNNEI. The CDR3 spells CAQSVLGETQYF. DNA for the CDR3: TGTGCTCAGAGCGTCCTTGGGGAGACCCAGTACTTC.

The CDR3 loop reads CASSLGGQGGSQPQHF. In DNA form, the CDR3 reads TGTGCCAGCAGTTTAGGAGGACAGGGGGGAAGTCAGCCCCAGCATTTT. This chain uses TRBV28 with TRBJ1-5, with 10 bases matching TRBD1. This CDR3 contains 16 residues. Germline CDR1 is MDHEN and CDR2 is SYDVKM. Unmatched junction bases numbered 7, after V lost 2 bases and J lost 6 bases.

V gene TRBV27 combines with J gene TRBJ2-2; D ambiguous. The V and J ends lost 5 bases and 4 bases respectively, with 11 bases between them. Germline V CDR1 and CDR2: MNHEY, SMNVEV (reference sequence). CDR3 size: 14 residues. The CDR3 spells CASSLRSGTGELFF. For the CDR3, the DNA is TGTGCCAGCAGTCTCCGATCGGGCACCGGGGAGCTGTTTTTT.

The chain couples TRBV27 to TRBJ1-2; D is unresolved. This CDR3 contains 14 residues. The germline V gene encodes CDR1 MNHEY and CDR2 SMNVEV (reference sequence). Between the trimmed V and J ends, which lost 0 bases and 5 bases, there was a span of 10 bases. Here the CDR3 reads CASSLSPVPYGYTF. The DNA of the CDR3 is TGTGCCAGCAGTTTATCGCCAGTTCCTTATGGCTACACCTTC.

This chain uses TRBV6-4 with TRBJ1-5, with 9 bases that match TRBD1. The CDR3 has 18 amino acids. Germline-derived CDR1 and CDR2 are MRHNA and SNTAGT. V trimming: 7 bases; J trimming: 6 bases; junction bases outside the gene matches: 19. The CDR3 region is CASNGTGPGGCRIQPQHF. For the CDR3, the DNA is TGTGCCAGCAATGGGACAGGGCCGGGGGGGTGCAGGATTCAGCCCCAGCATTTT.

This chain joins TRBV28 and TRBJ1-1; 9 nucleotides align to TRBD1. V lost 5 bases to trimming and J lost 6 bases; unmatched junction nucleotides: 7. This CDR3 region has 14 residues. CDR1 and CDR2 (germline): MDHEN, SYDVKM. CDR3 nucleotides: TGTGCCAGCAGTACCGGACAGGGGCGCTCTGAAGCTTTCTTT. This gives the protein CASSTGQGRSEAFF.

The chain carries TRBV18 and TRBJ1-5; D perhaps matches TRBD1 (5 bases). V was trimmed by 3 bases and J by 4 bases, leaving 13 bases between them. CDR3 length: 15 residues. CDR1 and CDR2 from the germline V gene are KGHSH and LQKENI. CDR3 residues: CASSPGLPGNQPQHF. The CDR3 DNA is TGTGCCAGCTCACCGGGACTCCCCGGTAATCAGCCCCAGCATTTT.

The J gene is TRBJ2-1, the V gene TRBV14, with 14 bases that match TRBD2. The CDR3 consists of 14 residues. Trimming cost V 4 bases and J 9 bases; bases outside gene matches: 2. The germline CDR1 and CDR2 sequences are SGHDN and FVKESK. The CDR3 reads CASSRGTSGSEQFF. CDR3 nucleotide sequence: TGTGCCAGCAGCCGCGGGACTAGCGGGAGTGAGCAGTTCTTC.

The genes are TRBV30 and TRBJ2-3, with D uncertain. This CDR3 region has 13 residues. CDR1 GTSNPN and CDR2 SVGIG come from the germline V gene (reference sequence). Trimming took off 5 bases at V and 4 bases at J, with 13 bases between the two ends. CDR3 bases: TGTGCCTGGTCCGGGTCACGGGCAGATACGCAGTATTTT. It specifies CAWSGSRADTQYF.

As DNA, the CDR3 is TGTGCCAGCAGATTGCAGGGGGCAAGCGGGGAGCTGTTTTTT. It encodes CASRLQGASGELFF. The J gene is TRBJ2-2, the V gene TRBV19, with 8 nucleotides matching TRBD1. V shed 9 bases, J shed 7 bases, and the junction held 10 bases outside the gene matches. The CDR3 runs 14 residues. Germline V gene lookup returns CDR1 LNHDA and CDR2 SQIVND (reference sequence).

This sequence joins TRBV19 and TRBJ2-1; 10 nucleotides match TRBD2. CDR3 length: 17 residues. J gave up 6 bases and V 0 bases, and 8 bases lay outside the gene matches. The germline CDR1 and CDR2 sequences are LNHDA and SQIVND (reference sequence). The CDR3 protein is CASSIDQAGGPSNEQFF. DNA for the CDR3: TGTGCCAGTAGTATAGATCAAGCGGGAGGGCCCAGCAATGAGCAGTTCTTC.

The chain employs TRBV5-1 and TRBJ2-2, with 12 bases identical to TRBD2. CDR3 size: 16 residues. Per germline, CDR1 SGHRS and CDR2 YFSETQ. V was pared by 4 bases and J by 7 bases, with 8 bases of the junction left unmatched. The DNA of the CDR3 is TGCGCCAGCAGCGCCGGACTAGCGGGAAAAAACGGGGAGCTGTTTTTT. It encodes CASSAGLAGKNGELFF.

The V call is TRBV19, the J call TRBJ2-5; weak D call: TRBD2 (7 bases). Germline V gene lookup returns CDR1 LNHDA and CDR2 SQIVND (reference sequence). CDR3 length equals 13 residues. Trimming stripped 5 bases from V and 9 bases from J, with 16 bases between. The chain's CDR3 is CASSDFRGGAQYF. The CDR3 region has the DNA TGTGCCAGTAGTGATTTTAGGGGGGGGGCCCAGTACTTC.

The chain uses TRBV6-1 and TRBJ1-4, with a possible D match to TRBD1 (6 bases). The CDR3 runs 17 residues. V lost 3 bases and J lost 1, with 15 bases in between. Germline values: CDR1 MNHNS, CDR2 SASEGT. The CDR3 coding sequence is TGTGCCAGCAGTGATCCCCGGTTACAGGGAACTAATGAAAAACTGTTTTTT. It is translated as CASSDPRLQGTNEKLFF.

The V and J genes are TRBV5-4 and TRBJ2-7; D gene ambiguous. The germline V gene has CDR1 SGHNT and CDR2 YYREEE (reference sequence). This CDR3 has 13 residues. V was pared by 2 bases and J by 3 bases, with 9 bases between. CDR3 amino acids: CASSLGVIYEQYF. The CDR3 nucleotides are TGTGCCAGCAGCTTAGGAGTGATCTACGAGCAGTACTTC.